The sequence of this T cell receptor (beta chain) was determined in a study of response to subunit inactivated influenza vaccine. TCRdb reanalysed the RT-PCR reads using MiXCR and keeps one entry per CDR3 protein. The table lists about 150,000 distinct CDR3 sequences, 9.5% to 12% of them singletons. This clonotype was observed a few times. Its antigen is unknown. Study-wide points: T cells newly recruited by each seasonal influenza vaccination are few, the authors suggested.

Trimming took off 5 bases at V and 2 bases at J, with 5 bases between the two ends. The CDR3 totals 12 residues. This chain uses TRBV12-3 or TRBV12-4 with TRBJ2-3, with no clear D. This clonotype originated in a man between 50 and 75 years old who received an inactivated influenza vaccine. The sample consisted of CD8+ T cells sorted from PBMCs, taken 23 to 25 months after vaccination. CDR3 DNA: TGTGCCAGCAGTGCACCCACAGATACGCAGTATTTT. Protein: CASSAPTDTQYF.